One sample yielded the 5 T cell receptor beta chains listed below, sequenced in a study of cytomegalovirus exposure and HLA in healthy donors. The PCR used 60 Vbeta and 13 Jbeta primers. This table comes from immunoSEQ multiplex PCR, and its TCRdb copy is limited to in-frame clones, with some not included. The data hold under 150,000 clones, with around four fifths observed a single time. Sequencing was performed on PBMCs. Source of these receptors: a human donor in good health.

The V call is TRBV15, the J call TRBJ2-5; maybe TRBD2 (5 bases). CDR1 LNHNV and CDR2 YYDKDF come from the germline V gene (reference sequence). CDR3 length equals 15 residues. Deletions cut 5 bases from V and 3 bases from J, with 16 bases between. CDR3 amino acids: CATSPEGGQKETQYF. CDR3 DNA sequence: TGTGCCACCAGCCCAGAAGGCGGGCAGAAAGAGACCCAGTACTTC.

This clone appeared a single time. CDR3 amino acids: CASSKLRTGGRETQYF. CDR3 sequence (DNA): TGTGCCAGCAGCAAACTGAGGACAGGGGGGCGAGAGACCCAGTACTTC. This chain connects TRBV4-2 to TRBJ2-5; 10 nucleotides line up with TRBD1. Germline lookup yields CDR1 LGHNA and CDR2 YNFKEQ. The CDR3 has 16 residues. The J segment lost 4 bases and the V segment lost 5 bases, leaving 10 bases of the junction unmatched.

This clone appeared a few times. The chain is built from TRBV6-6 and TRBJ2-2, with 10 bases fitting TRBD1. This CDR3 region has 15 residues. Trimming took 5 bases from V and 5 from J; bases not matched to a gene: 5. Per the germline V gene, CDR1 is MNHNY and CDR2 is SVGAGI (reference sequence). CDR3 sequence reads: CASSGRTGGTGELFF. CDR3 DNA: TGTGCCAGCAGTGGAAGGACAGGGGGTACCGGGGAGCTGTTTTTT.

The V gene is TRBV5-1, the J gene TRBJ2-3; D gene unclear. The CDR3 is made up of 15 amino acids. Trimming removed 2 bases from V and 0 bases from J, with 10 bases in between. Germline values: CDR1 SGHRS, CDR2 YFSETQ. The CDR3 region is CASSFERASTDTQYF. In DNA, the CDR3 is TGCGCCAGCAGCTTCGAGCGAGCAAGCACAGATACGCAGTATTTT. The full variable domain, completed using reference TRBV5-1 and TRBJ2-3, is KAGVTQTPRYLIKTRGQQVTLSCSPISGHRSVSWYQQTPGQGLQFLFEYFSETQRNKGNFPGRFSGRQFSNSRSEMNVSTLELGDSALYLCASSFERASTDTQYFGPGTRLTVL.

The J gene is TRBJ2-1, the V gene TRBV11-1, with a weak D call TRBD2 (7 bases). Between the trimmed V and J ends, which lost 5 bases and 6 bases, there was a span of 23 bases. The CDR3 has 17 amino acids. Germline CDR1 is SGHAT and CDR2 is FQDESV (reference sequence). The CDR3 loop is CASSRRGGGTSSNEQFF. The CDR3 nucleotides are TGTGCCAGCAGCCGGAGAGGGGGAGGGACTTCATCCAATGAGCAGTTCTTC.